These 19 T cell receptor beta chains came from one sample sequenced in a study of metastatic and nonmetastatic thyroid tumors. TCRdb recomputed clones from the PCR reads via MiXCR. The repertoire has about 7,900 clones, 26% of them found once; the top ten carry roughly 6.1%. All patients were treatment-naive before thyroid surgery. Sequences were obtained from adjacent normal tissue. These TCRs come from a female donor with papillary thyroid cancer or a benign thyroid nodule (not recorded which). Some clones in this sample may be carry-over from other donors' samples.

This clone has only a few counts. The germline gene is not matched at one end of the junction; a read error may be the cause. The chain recombines TRBV6-2 or TRBV6-3 with TRBJ2-7; D uncertain. Germline V gives CDR1 MNHEY, CDR2 SVGEGT. The CDR3 sequence is 15 residues long. The CDR3 loop is CASSPLSVFSYEHYF. The CDR3 region has the DNA TGTGCCAGCAGTCCGTTGTCTGTATTCTCCTACGAGCATTACTTC.

V usage is TRBV27 and J usage is TRBJ1-1; 8 positions agree with TRBD1. Germline CDR1 MNHEY, CDR2 SMNVEV (reference sequence). Trimming cost V 6 bases and J 1 base; bases outside gene matches: 10. The CDR3 is 16 amino acids. This CDR3 reads CASSQFQGASNTEAFF. The CDR3 DNA follows: TGTGCCAGCAGCCAATTCCAGGGGGCGTCGAACACTGAAGCTTTCTTT.

The chain recombines TRBV12-3 or TRBV12-4 with TRBJ1-2, with 9 bases identical to TRBD1. The CDR3 is 15 amino acids. Germline trimming cut 6 bases from V and 5 bases from J; bases unmatched to any gene: 10. CDR3 protein: CASSHRPTGGYGYTF. DNA for the CDR3: TGTGCCAGCAGCCACCGACCGACAGGGGGGTATGGCTACACCTTC.

The chain employs TRBV27 and TRBJ1-5, with 9 nucleotides matching TRBD1. Trimming removed 6 bases from V and 0 bases from J; junction bases left unmatched: 12. Germline lookup yields CDR1 MNHEY and CDR2 SMNVEV (reference sequence). This CDR3 has 18 amino acids. CDR3 nucleotides: TGTGCCAGCAGGGGAACAGGGGGCCCCTTATATAGCAATCAGCCCCAGCATTTT. Translating gives CASRGTGGPLYSNQPQHF.

Comment on this clone: Germline is not matched at one junction end, which may reflect a read error. The chain uses TRBV11-1 and TRBJ1-4; D is unclear. CDR1 is SGHAT and CDR2 is FQDESV in the germline V gene (reference sequence). The CDR3 totals 14 residues. The CDR3 bases are TGTGCCAGCAGTGTACCTGCAACTAATGAAAAACTGGTTTTT. Translated: CASSVPATNEKLVF.

This sequence joins TRBV28 and TRBJ2-1; 7 nucleotides agree with TRBD2. V shed 6 bases, J shed 13 bases, and the junction held 18 bases outside the gene matches. The CDR3 has 15 amino acids. Per the germline V gene, CDR1 is MDHEN and CDR2 is SYDVKM. The CDR3, as DNA: TGTGCCAGCAGCCCAGGCGGGGGAATTACCTACGAACAGTTCTTC. Residues: CASSPGGGITYEQFF.

This clone has just a few counts. The chain combines TRBV7-3 with TRBJ2-2; tentatively, D is TRBD1 (5 bases). The germline CDR1 and CDR2 sequences are SGHTA and FQGTGA. V dropped 2 bases and J dropped 5 bases, with 12 bases sitting between them. This CDR3 comprises 15 residues. CDR3 in DNA: TGTGCCAGCAGCTTAGGCCAGGGTGGGACCGGGGAGCTGTTTTTT. Translation gives CASSLGQGGTGELFF.

This chain joins TRBV20-1 and TRBJ2-4, with 12 nucleotides matching TRBD2. The CDR3 is made up of 14 amino acids. Unmatched junction bases numbered 12, after V lost 5 bases and J lost 13 bases. Germline V gives CDR1 DFQATT, CDR2 SNEGSKA (reference sequence). The CDR3 region is CSAPLLAGGTEQYF. CDR3 sequence (DNA): TGCAGTGCTCCCCTACTAGCGGGAGGAACGGAGCAGTACTTC.

The chain combines TRBV7-8 with TRBJ1-5; the D is unclear. The V and J ends lost 4 bases and 0 bases respectively, with 10 bases between them. CDR1 and CDR2 (germline): SGHVS, FQNEAQ. The CDR3 is 15 residues long. The CDR3 loop reads CASSSTPYSNQPQHF. The CDR3 nucleotides read TGTGCCAGCAGCTCTACTCCTTATAGCAATCAGCCCCAGCATTTT.

This clone was observed a handful of times. The rearrangement joins TRBV6-2 or TRBV6-3 to TRBJ2-2, with TRBD2 identical over 13 bases. V lost 5 bases to trimming and J lost 6 bases; unmatched junction nucleotides: 12. The CDR3 contains 18 residues. Germline CDR1 and CDR2: MNHEY and SVGEGT. The CDR3 sequence is CASSGFRTSGRQSGELFF. DNA for the CDR3: TGTGCCAGCAGTGGATTCCGGACTAGCGGGAGACAGTCCGGGGAGCTGTTTTTT.

The rearrangement joins TRBV27 to TRBJ2-1; D perhaps matches TRBD2 (6 bases). Per the germline V gene, CDR1 is MNHEY and CDR2 is SMNVEV (reference sequence). This CDR3 has 18 amino acids. Trimming cost V 3 bases and J 8 bases, with 26 bases left between them. The CDR3: CASSLRGLAGRLGHEQFF. DNA for the CDR3: TGTGCCAGCAGTTTGCGTGGGTTGGCGGGGAGGCTAGGGCATGAGCAGTTCTTC.

The chain has TRBV10-3 and TRBJ2-7; 7 bases match TRBD1. Germline values: CDR1 ENHRY, CDR2 SYGVKD. J gave up 4 bases and V 0 bases, and 9 bases lay outside the gene matches. CDR3 length equals 16 residues. CDR3 protein: CAISESGPGGYYEQYF. The CDR3 nucleotides read TGTGCCATCAGTGAGTCAGGGCCAGGGGGATATTACGAGCAGTACTTC.

A few counts support this clone. The chain joins TRBV28 to TRBJ1-2, with 11 bases fitting TRBD1. The CDR3 covers 14 residues. The V and J ends lost 6 bases and 8 bases, in that order; junction bases with no gene match: 8. Germline lookup yields CDR1 MDHEN and CDR2 SYDVKM. This CDR3 reads CASSRDGTGGGYTF. The CDR3 DNA follows: TGTGCCAGCAGCCGCGATGGGACAGGGGGAGGCTACACCTTC.

This clone has more than one count but fewer than ten. The chain links TRBV5-5 to TRBJ2-5; D uncertain. The CDR3 runs 15 residues. CDR1 is SGHKS, CDR2 YYEKEE, per germline (reference sequence). With 1 base removed from V and 0 bases from J, the gap between germline ends came to 10 bases. The CDR3 DNA follows: TGTGCCAGCAGCTTGCCCAGGACGTACCAAGAGACCCAGTACTTC. It codes for CASSLPRTYQETQYF.

This chain uses TRBV4-1 with TRBJ2-7, with a tentative D call TRBD1 (7 bases). The CDR3 runs to 15 residues. Germline V gene data show CDR1 as MGHRA and CDR2 as YSYEKL. Trimming pared 4 bases from V and 1 base from J, leaving 14 bases between. CDR3 amino acids: CASSRGTDTSYEQYF. In nucleotides, the CDR3 is TGCGCCAGCAGCCGCGGGACAGATACTTCCTACGAGCAGTACTTC.

Relative to its sample, this clone is medium-sized. V usage is TRBV12-3 or TRBV12-4 and J usage is TRBJ2-5; D unresolved. Deletions cut 2 bases from V and 3 bases from J, with 4 bases between. The CDR3 sequence is 12 residues long. CDR3 in amino acids: CASSLREETQYF. The CDR3 nucleotides are TGTGCCAGCAGTTTAAGGGAAGAGACCCAGTACTTC.

This clone is large (0.1 to 1%) within its sample. The chain has TRBV5-1 and TRBJ1-1; weak D call: TRBD1 (5 bases). This CDR3 has 16 amino acids. Trimming took 4 bases from V and 0 from J, leaving 16 bases between them. Germline V gives CDR1 SGHRS, CDR2 YFSETQ. CDR3 sequence reads: CASSPGEGRMNTEAFF. The CDR3 DNA reads as TGCGCCAGCAGCCCTGGAGAGGGGAGGATGAACACTGAAGCTTTCTTT.

This clone occurred many times. The chain joins TRBV29-1 to TRBJ1-2, with D maybe TRBD1 (6 bases). The CDR3 totals 12 residues. Germline V gene data show CDR1 as SQVTM and CDR2 as ANQGSEA. V dropped 6 bases and J dropped 3 bases, with 11 bases sitting between them. The CDR3 sequence: CSVGEGDYGYTF. CDR3 in DNA: TGCAGCGTCGGGGAGGGGGACTATGGCTACACCTTC.

This clone counts as medium-sized. The rearrangement uses TRBV7-3 and TRBJ1-1, with a possible D match to TRBD1 (6 bases). CDR1 is SGHTA, CDR2 FQGTGA, per germline. V lost 5 bases, J lost 2 bases, and 12 bases lay in between. The CDR3 runs 14 residues. Here the CDR3 reads CASSPGGANTEAFF. The CDR3 DNA reads TGTGCCAGCAGCCCCGGGGGGGCCAACACTGAAGCTTTCTTT.